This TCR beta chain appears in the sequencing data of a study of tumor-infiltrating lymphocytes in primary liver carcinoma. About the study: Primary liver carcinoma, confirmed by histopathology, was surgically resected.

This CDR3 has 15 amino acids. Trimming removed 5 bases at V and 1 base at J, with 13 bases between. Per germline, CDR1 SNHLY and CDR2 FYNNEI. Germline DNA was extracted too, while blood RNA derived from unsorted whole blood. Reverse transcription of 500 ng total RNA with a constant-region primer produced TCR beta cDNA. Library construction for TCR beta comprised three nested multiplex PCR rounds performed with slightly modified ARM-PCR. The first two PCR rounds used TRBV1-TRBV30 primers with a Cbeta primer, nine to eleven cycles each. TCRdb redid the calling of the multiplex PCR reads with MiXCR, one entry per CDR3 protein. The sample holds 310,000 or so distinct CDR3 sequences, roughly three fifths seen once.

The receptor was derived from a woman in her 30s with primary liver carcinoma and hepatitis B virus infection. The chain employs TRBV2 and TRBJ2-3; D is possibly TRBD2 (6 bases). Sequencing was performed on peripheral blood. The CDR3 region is CASSPEAGRTDTQYF. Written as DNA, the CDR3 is TGTGCCAGCAGTCCCGAAGCGGGCCGCACAGATACGCAGTATTTT.